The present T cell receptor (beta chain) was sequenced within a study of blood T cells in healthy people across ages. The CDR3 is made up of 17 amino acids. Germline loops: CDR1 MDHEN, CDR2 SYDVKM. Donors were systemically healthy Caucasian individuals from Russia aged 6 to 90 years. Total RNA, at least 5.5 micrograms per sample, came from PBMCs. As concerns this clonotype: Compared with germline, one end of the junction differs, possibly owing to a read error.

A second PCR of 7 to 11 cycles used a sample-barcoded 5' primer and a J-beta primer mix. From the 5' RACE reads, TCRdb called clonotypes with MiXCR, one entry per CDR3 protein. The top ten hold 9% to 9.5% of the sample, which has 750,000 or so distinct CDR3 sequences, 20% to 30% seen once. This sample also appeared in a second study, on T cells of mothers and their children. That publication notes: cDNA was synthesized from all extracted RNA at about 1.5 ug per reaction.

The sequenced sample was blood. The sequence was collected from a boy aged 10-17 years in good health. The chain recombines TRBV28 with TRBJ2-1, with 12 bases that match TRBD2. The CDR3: CASSMWTSGTHYNKQFF. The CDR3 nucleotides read TGTGCCAGCAGTATGTGGACTAGCGGGACCCACTACAATAAGCAGTTCTTC.